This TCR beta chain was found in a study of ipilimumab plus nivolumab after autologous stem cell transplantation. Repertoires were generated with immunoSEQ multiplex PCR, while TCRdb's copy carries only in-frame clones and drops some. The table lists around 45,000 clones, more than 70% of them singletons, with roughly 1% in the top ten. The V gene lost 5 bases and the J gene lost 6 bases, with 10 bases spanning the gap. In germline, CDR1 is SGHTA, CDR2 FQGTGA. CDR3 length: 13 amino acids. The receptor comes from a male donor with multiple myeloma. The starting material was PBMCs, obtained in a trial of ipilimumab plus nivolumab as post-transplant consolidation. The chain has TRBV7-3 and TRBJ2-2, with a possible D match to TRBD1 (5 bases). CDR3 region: CASSPQGPGELFF. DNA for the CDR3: TGTGCCAGCAGCCCGCAGGGCCCCGGGGAGCTGTTTTTT.